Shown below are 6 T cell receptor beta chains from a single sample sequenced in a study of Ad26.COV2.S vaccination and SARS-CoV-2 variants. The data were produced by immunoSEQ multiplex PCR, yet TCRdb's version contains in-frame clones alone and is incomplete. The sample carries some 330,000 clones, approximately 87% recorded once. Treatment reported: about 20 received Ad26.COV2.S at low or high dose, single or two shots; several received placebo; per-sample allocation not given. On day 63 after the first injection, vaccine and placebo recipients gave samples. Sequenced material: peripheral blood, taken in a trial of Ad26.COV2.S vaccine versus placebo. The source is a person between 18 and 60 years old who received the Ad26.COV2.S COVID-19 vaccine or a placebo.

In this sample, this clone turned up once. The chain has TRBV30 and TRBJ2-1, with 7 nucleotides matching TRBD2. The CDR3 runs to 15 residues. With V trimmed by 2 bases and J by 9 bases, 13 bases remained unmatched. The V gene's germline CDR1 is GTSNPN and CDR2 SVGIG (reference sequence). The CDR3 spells CAWSSVGRLGGEQFF. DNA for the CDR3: TGTGCCTGGAGTAGTGTCGGGAGGTTAGGTGGTGAGCAGTTCTTC.

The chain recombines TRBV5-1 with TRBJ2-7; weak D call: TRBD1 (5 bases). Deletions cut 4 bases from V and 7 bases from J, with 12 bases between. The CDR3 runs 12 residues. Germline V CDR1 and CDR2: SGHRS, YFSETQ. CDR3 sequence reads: CASSGHPREQYF. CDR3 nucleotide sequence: TGCGCCAGCAGCGGACATCCCCGGGAGCAGTACTTC.

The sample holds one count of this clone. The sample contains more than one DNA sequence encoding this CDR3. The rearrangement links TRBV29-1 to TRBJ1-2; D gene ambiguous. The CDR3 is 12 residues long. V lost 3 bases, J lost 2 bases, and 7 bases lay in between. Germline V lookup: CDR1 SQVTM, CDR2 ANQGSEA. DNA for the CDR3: TGCAGCGTTGAGGGGTTGAACTATGGCTACACCTTC. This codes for CSVEGLNYGYTF.

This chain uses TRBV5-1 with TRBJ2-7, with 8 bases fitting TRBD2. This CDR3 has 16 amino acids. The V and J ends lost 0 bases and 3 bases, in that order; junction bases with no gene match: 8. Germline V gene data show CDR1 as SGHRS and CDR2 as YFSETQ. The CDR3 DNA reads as TGCGCCAGCAGCTTGGGCGGGGGGCGAGCGTACTACGAGCAGTACTTC. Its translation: CASSLGGGRAYYEQYF.

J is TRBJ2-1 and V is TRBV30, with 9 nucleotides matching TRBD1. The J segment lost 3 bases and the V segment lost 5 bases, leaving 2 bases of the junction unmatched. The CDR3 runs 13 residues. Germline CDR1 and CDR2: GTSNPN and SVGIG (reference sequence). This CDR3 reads CAWGGQGYNEQFF. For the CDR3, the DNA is TGTGCCTGGGGGGGACAGGGCTACAATGAGCAGTTCTTC.

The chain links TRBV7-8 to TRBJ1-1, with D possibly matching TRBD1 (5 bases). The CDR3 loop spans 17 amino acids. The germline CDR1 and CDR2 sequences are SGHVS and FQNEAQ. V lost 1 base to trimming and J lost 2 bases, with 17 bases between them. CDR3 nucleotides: TGTGCCAGCAGCTTAGGAATAAGGGGACCTCGAAACACTGAAGCTTTCTTT. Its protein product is CASSLGIRGPRNTEAFF. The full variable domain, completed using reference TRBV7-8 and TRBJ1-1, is GAGVSQSPRYKVAKRGQDVALRCDPISGHVSLFWYQQALGQGPEFLTYFQNEAQLDKSGLPSDRFFAERPEGSVSTLKIQRTQQEDSAVYLCASSLGIRGPRNTEAFFGQGTRLTVV.